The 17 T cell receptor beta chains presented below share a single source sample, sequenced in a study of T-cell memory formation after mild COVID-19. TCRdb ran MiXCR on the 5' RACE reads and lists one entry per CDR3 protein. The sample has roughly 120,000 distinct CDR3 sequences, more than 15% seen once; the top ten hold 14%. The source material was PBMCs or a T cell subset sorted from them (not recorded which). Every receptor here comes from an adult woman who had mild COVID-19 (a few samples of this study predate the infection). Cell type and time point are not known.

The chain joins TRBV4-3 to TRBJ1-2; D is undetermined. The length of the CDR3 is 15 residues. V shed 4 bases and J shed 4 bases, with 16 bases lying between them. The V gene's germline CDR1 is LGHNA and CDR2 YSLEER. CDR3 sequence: CASSPAAGELYGYTF. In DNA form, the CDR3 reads TGCGCCAGCAGCCCCGCGGCTGGGGAACTCTATGGCTACACCTTC.

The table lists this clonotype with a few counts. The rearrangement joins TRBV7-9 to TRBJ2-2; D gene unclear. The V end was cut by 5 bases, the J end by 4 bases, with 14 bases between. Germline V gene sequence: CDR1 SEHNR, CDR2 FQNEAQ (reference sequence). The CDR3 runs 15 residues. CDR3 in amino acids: CASSLLPVGTGELFF. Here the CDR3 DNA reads TGTGCCAGCAGCCTCCTCCCGGTCGGCACCGGGGAGCTGTTTTTT.

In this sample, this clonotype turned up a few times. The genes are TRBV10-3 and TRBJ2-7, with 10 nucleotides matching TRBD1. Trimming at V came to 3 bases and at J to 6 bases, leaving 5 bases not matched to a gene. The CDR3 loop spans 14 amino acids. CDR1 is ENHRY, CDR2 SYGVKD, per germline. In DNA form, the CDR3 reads TGTGCCATCAGTGAAGACAGGGGGCGGATCGAGCAGTACTTC. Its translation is CAISEDRGRIEQYF.

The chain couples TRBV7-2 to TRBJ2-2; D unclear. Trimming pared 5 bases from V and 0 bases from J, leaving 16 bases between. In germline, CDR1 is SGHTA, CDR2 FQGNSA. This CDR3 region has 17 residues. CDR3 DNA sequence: TGTGCCAGCAGCGTCGGACGGGCAGGCTCGAACACCGGGGAGCTGTTTTTT. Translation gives CASSVGRAGSNTGELFF.

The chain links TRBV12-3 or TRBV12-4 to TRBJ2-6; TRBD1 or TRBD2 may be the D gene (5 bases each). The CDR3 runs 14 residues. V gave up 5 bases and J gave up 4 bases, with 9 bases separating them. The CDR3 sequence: CASSKGPGANVLTF. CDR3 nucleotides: TGTGCCAGCAGTAAGGGACCCGGGGCCAACGTCCTGACTTTC.

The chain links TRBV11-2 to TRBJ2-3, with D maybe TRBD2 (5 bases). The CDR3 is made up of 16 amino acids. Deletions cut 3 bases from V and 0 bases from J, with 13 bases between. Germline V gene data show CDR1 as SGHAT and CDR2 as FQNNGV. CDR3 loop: CASSFLPGGSTDTQYF. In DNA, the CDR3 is TGTGCCAGCAGCTTCCTTCCGGGCGGGAGCACAGATACGCAGTATTTT.

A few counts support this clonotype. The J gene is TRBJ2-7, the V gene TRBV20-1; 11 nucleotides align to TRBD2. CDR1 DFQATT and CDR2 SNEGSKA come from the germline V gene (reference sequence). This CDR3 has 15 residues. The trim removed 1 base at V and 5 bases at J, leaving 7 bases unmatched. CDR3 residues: CSARALAGGPNEQYF. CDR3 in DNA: TGCAGTGCTAGAGCCTTAGCGGGAGGGCCTAACGAGCAGTACTTC.

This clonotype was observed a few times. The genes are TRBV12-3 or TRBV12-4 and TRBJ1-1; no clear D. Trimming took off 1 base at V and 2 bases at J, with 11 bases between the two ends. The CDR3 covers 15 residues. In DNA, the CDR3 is TGTGCCAGCAGTTTAGTCCGGCGAACTAACACTGAAGCTTTCTTT. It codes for CASSLVRRTNTEAFF.

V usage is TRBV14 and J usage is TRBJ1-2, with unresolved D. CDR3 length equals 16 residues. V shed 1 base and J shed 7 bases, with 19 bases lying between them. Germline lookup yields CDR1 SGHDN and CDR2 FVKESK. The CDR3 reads CASSQGGSWARGGYTF. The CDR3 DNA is TGTGCCAGCAGCCAAGGAGGTAGCTGGGCGAGAGGTGGCTACACCTTC.

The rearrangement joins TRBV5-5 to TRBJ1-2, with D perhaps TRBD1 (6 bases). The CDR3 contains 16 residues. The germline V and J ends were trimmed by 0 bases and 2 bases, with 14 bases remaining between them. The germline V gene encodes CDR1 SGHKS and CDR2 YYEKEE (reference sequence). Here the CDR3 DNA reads TGTGCCAGCAGCTTGGCCGAGGGGACAATCAACTATGGCTACACCTTC. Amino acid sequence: CASSLAEGTINYGYTF.

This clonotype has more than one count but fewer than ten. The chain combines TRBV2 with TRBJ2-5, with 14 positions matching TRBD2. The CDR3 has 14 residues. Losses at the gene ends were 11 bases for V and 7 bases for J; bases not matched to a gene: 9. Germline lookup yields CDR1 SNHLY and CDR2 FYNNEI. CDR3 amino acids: CAGTSGGPRVTQYF. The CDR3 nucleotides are TGTGCCGGGACTAGCGGGGGACCCCGAGTGACCCAGTACTTC.

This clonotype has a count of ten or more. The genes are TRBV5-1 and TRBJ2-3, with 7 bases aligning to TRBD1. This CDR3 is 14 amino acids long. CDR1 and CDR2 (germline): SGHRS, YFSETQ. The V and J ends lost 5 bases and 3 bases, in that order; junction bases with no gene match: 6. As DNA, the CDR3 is TGCGCCAGCAGGAAACAGGGGAGTACAGATACGCAGTATTTT. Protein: CASRKQGSTDTQYF.

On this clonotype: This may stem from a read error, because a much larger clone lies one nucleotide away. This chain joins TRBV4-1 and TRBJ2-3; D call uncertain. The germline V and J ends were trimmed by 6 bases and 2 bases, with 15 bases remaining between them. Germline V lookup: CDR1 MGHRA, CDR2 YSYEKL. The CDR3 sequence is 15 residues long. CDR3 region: CASRHTTLLTDTQYF. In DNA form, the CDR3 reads TGCGCCAGCAGACATACTACCCTCCTCACAGATACGCAGTATTTT.

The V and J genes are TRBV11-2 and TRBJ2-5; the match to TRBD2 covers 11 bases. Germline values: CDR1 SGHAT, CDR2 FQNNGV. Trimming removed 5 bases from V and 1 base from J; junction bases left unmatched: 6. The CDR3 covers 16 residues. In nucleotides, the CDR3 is TGTGCCAGCAGCCCTTTCGGGACTAGCGGCCAAGAGACCCAGTACTTC. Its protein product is CASSPFGTSGQETQYF.

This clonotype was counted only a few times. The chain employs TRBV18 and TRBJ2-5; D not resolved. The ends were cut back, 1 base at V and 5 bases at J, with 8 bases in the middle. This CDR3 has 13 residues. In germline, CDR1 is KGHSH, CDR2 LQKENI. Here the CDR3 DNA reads TGTGCCAGCTCACCACGCGCCAGGGAGACCCAGTACTTC. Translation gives CASSPRARETQYF. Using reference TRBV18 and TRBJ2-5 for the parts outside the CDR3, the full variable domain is NAGVMQNPRHLVRRRGQEARLRCSPMKGHSHVYWYRQLPEEGLKFMVYLQKENIIDESGMPKERFSAEFPKEGPSILRIQQVVRGDSAAYFCASSPRARETQYFGPGTRLLVL.

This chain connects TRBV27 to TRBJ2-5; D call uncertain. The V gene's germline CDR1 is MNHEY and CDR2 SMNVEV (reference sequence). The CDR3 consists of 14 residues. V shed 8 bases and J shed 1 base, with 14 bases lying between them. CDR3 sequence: CASRLVGSQETQYF. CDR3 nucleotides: TGTGCCAGCCGGTTAGTGGGCAGCCAAGAGACCCAGTACTTC.

CDR3 residues: CASSQGRDLNEQFF. CDR3 bases: TGCGCCAGCAGCCAAGGGAGGGATTTGAATGAGCAGTTCTTC. The chain recombines TRBV4-1 with TRBJ2-1, with a weak D call TRBD2 (6 bases). The germline CDR1 and CDR2 sequences are MGHRA and YSYEKL. The V and J ends lost 1 base and 7 bases respectively, with 11 bases between them. The CDR3 sequence is 14 residues long.